This T cell receptor (beta chain) was identified in a study of PD-L1 blockade in urothelial cancer. Study at large: Previous chemotherapy exposure amounted to 0 to 3 regimens for patients. Blood analyses occurred 3 weeks (second dose) and 6 weeks post treatment start.

Time point denoted: peripheral blood 6 weeks after treatment start. Urothelial carcinoma in patients was locally advanced or metastatic. The repertoire was sequenced with immunoSEQ multiplex PCR; TCRdb's copy has only in-frame clones and lacks some. This table holds around 87,000 clones, 70% to 90% found once. A note on this clone: No antigen is known for it.

Germline values: CDR1 SNHLY, CDR2 FYNNEI. Losses at the gene ends were 7 bases for V and 4 bases for J; bases not matched to a gene: 5. The CDR3 totals 14 residues. Study-level results: Tumor-associated clones in blood expanded more at 3 weeks in durable-benefit patients.

The rearrangement links TRBV2 to TRBJ2-3; 10 nucleotides match TRBD2. Material: PBMCs, obtained around atezolizumab (anti-PD-L1) treatment. This clonotype was sampled from a man aged 65 to 85 with urothelial cancer. The CDR3 here is CASNLAGAPDTQYF. Here the CDR3 DNA reads TGTGCCAGCAATCTAGCGGGGGCCCCAGATACGCAGTATTTT. The full variable domain, rest sourced from reference TRBV2 and TRBJ2-3, is EPEVTQTPSHQVTQMGQEVILRCVPISNHLYFYWYRQILGQKVEFLVSFYNNEISEKSEIFDDQFSVERPDGSNFTLKIRSTKLEDSAMYFCASNLAGAPDTQYFGPGTRLTVL.